Given below is one T cell receptor (beta chain) in context. Antigen specificity is unknown. This CDR3 is 17 amino acids long. The sample belongs to a study of OX40 agonist ivuxolimab in advanced cancers. General study points: Antigens targeted by the expanded peripheral T cells were not determined. Both CD4+ and CD8+ T cell populations in blood had undergone clonal expansion by week 6 at 0.1 to 3.0 mg/kg.

The table came from immunoSEQ multiplex PCR; TCRdb's copy has only in-frame clones and leaves some out. The sample lists about 67,000 clones, around 86% seen once, with 4% to 5% in the top ten. The chain is built from TRBV21-1 and TRBJ1-3. TRBV21-1 is a recognized pseudogene. The material was CD4+ or CD8+ T cells sorted from blood, obtained in a trial of the OX40 agonist ivuxolimab. This clonotype originated in an adult with an advanced solid tumor such as melanoma, head and neck, liver or kidney cancer. CDR3 loop: CASSKVADSGPGNTIYF. Here the CDR3 DNA reads TGTGCCAGCAGCAAAGTGGCTGATTCGGGGCCTGGAAACACCATATATTTT.